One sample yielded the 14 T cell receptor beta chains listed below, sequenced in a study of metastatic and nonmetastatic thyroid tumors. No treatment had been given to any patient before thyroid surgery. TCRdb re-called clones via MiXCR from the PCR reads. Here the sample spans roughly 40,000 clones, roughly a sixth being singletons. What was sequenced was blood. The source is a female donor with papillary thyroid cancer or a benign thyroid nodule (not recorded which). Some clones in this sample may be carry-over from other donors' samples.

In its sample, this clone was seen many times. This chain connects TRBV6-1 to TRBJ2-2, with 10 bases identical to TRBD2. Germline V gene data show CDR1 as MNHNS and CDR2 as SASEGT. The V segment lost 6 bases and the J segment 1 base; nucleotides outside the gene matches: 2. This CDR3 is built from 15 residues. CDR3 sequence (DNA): TGTGCCAGCAGCCTAGCGGGGGAGAACACCGGGGAGCTGTTTTTT. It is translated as CASSLAGENTGELFF.

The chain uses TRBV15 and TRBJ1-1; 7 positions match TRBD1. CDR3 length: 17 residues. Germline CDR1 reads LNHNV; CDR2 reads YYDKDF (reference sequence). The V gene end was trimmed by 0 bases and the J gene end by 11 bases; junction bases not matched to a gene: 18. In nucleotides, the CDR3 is TGTGCCACCAGCAGAGATCACGGGACAGAAAGTGCCTATCTGGCTTTCTTT. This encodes CATSRDHGTESAYLAFF.

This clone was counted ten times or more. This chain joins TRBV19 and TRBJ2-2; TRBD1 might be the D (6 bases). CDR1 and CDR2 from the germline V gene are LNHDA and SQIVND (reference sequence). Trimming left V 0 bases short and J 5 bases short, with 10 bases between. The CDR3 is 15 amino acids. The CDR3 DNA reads TGTGCCAGTAGTATAGACAGGGGACGGACCGGGGAGCTGTTTTTT. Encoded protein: CASSIDRGRTGELFF.

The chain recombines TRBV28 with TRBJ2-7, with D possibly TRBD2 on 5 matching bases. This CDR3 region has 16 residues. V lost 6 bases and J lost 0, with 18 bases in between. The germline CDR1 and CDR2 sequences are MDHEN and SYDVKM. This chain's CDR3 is CASSPTERRPSYEQYF. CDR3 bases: TGTGCCAGCAGCCCCACCGAGCGGAGGCCCTCCTACGAGCAGTACTTC.

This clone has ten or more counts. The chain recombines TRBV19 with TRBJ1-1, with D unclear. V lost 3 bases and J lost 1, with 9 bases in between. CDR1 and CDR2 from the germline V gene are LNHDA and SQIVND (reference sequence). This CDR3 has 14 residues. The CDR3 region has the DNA TGTGCCAGTAGTATTGGTTTCGCGAACACTGAAGCTTTCTTT. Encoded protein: CASSIGFANTEAFF.

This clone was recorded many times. The CDR3 protein is CASSLGFTGSSGNTIYF. CDR3 bases: TGCGCCAGCAGCTTGGGTTTTACAGGTTCTTCTGGAAACACCATATATTTT. The J gene is TRBJ1-3, the V gene TRBV5-1, with D perhaps matching TRBD1 (5 bases). The CDR3 length is 17 residues. V lost 0 bases and J 1 base, leaving 14 bases between the germline ends. In germline, CDR1 is SGHRS, CDR2 YFSETQ.

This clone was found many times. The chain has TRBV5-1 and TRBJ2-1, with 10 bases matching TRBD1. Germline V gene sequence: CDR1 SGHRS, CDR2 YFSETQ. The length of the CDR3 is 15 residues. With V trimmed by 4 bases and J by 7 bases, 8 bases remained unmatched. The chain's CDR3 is CASSRQGALLNEQFF. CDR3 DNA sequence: TGCGCCAGCAGCCGACAGGGGGCTTTATTAAATGAGCAGTTCTTC.

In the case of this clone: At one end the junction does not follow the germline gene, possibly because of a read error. CDR3 amino acids: CASSQGQLPFYDQYF. In DNA, the CDR3 is TGTGCCAGCAGCCAGGGACAGCTACCTTTCTACGACCAGTACTTT. The chain combines TRBV6-4 with TRBJ2-7; 7 bases fit TRBD1. From germline, CDR1 is MRHNA and CDR2 SNTAGT. This CDR3 has 15 residues.

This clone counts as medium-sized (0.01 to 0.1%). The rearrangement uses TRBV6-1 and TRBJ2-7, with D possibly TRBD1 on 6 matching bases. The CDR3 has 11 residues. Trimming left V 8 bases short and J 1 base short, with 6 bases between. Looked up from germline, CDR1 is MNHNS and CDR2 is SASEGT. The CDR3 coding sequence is TGTGCCAGCGGACAGTCCTACGAGCAGTACTTC. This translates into CASGQSYEQYF.

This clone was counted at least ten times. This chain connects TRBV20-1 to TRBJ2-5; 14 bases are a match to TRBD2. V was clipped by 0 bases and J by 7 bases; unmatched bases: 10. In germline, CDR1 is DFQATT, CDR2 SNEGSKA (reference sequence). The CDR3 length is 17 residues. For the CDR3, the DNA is TGCAGTGCTAGAGATCGGACTAGCGGGGGGACGTTTGGGACCCAGTACTTC. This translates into CSARDRTSGGTFGTQYF.

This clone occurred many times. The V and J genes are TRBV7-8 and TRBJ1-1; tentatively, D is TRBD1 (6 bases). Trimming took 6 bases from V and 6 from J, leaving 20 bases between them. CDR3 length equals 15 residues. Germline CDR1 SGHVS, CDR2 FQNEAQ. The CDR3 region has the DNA TGTGCCAGCAGATACGACATGAGGGGGGGCTCTGAAGCTTTCTTT. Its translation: CASRYDMRGGSEAFF.

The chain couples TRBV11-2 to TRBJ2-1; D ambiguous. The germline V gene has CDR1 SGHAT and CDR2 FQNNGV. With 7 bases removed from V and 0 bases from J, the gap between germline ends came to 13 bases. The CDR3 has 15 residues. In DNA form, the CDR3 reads TGTGCCAGCATCTCAACCCATAGCTCCTACAATGAGCAGTTCTTC. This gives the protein CASISTHSSYNEQFF. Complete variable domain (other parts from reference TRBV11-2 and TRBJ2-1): EAGVAQSPRYKIIEKRQSVAFWCNPISGHATLYWYQQILGQGPKLLIQFQNNGVVDDSQLPKDRFSAERLKGVDSTLKIQPAKLEDSAVYLCASISTHSSYNEQFFGPGTRLTVL.

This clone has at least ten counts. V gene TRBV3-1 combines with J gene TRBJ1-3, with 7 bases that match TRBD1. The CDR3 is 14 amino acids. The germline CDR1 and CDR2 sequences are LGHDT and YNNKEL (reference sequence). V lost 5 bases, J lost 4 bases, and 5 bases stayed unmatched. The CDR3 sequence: CASSRTGQGNTIYF. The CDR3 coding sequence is TGTGCCAGCAGCAGAACGGGACAGGGAAACACCATATATTTT.

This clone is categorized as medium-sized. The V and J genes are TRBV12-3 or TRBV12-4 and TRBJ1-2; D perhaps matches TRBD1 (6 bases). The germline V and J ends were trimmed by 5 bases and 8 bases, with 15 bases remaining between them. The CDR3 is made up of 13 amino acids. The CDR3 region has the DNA TGTGCCAGCAGTCGACAGGCTTCTCTCGGCTACACCTTC. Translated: CASSRQASLGYTF.